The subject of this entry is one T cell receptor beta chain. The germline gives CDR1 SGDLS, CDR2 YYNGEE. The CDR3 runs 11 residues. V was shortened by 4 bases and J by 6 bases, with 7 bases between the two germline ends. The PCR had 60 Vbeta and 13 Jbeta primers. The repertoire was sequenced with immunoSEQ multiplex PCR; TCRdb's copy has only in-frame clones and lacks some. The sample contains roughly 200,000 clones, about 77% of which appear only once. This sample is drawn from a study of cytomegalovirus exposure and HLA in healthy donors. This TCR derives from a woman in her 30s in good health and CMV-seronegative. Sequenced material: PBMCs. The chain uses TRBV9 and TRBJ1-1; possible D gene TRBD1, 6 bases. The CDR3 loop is CASSPGAEAFF. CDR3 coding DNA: TGTGCCAGCAGCCCAGGGGCTGAAGCTTTCTTT.